This record concerns one T cell receptor beta chain sequence. Its antigen is unidentified. The PCR ran on 60 Vbeta and 13 Jbeta primers. As processed by the authors: Later work found around 85 million unique TCR beta chains, with 9.5 million to 11 million shared. Sequencing was performed with immunoSEQ multiplex PCR; in TCRdb, only in-frame clones are kept and a portion is missing. The V and J calls and the clone size are those of that table, but D and trimming were determined from the DNA. The table has 150,000 to 200,000 clones, 70% to 80% seen once. These data are taken from a study of cytomegalovirus exposure and HLA in healthy donors. General study findings and limits: The presence/absence work took it that sequencing depth was about the same across donors. Certain indistinguishable V segments, among them TRBV6-2 and TRBV6-3, were excluded.

With 1 base removed from V and 5 bases from J, the gap between germline ends came to 14 bases. The CDR3 extends over 15 amino acids. CDR1 is MNHNS, CDR2 SASEGT, per germline. The sequence was obtained from a woman between 45 and 65 years old in good health and CMV-seronegative. The chain joins TRBV6-1 to TRBJ1-1; a possible D gene is TRBD1 (6 bases). Source material: PBMCs. CDR3 residues: CASSEDGGAWTEAFF. The CDR3 DNA sequence: TGTGCCAGCAGTGAAGATGGGGGGGCTTGGACTGAAGCTTTCTTT.